What follows are 2 T cell receptor beta chains derived from one specimen sequenced in a study of T cell responses to AZD1222 COVID-19 vaccine. The method was immunoSEQ multiplex PCR; TCRdb's version includes in-frame clones alone and lacks a portion of them. The repertoire consists of 100,000 to 150,000 clones, with 80% to 90% occurring once and the leading ten covering 7% to 8%. The specimen was peripheral blood, collected on day 0 of AZD1222 vaccination. All receptors derive from an adult in good health.

The rearrangement links TRBV7-8 to TRBJ1-5, with a tentative D call TRBD1 (5 bases). CDR3 length equals 17 residues. Per germline, CDR1 SGHVS and CDR2 FQNEAQ. V was pared by 7 bases and J by 0 bases, with 19 bases between. The CDR3 is CASTELRDSYSNQPQHF. The CDR3, as DNA: TGTGCCAGCACCGAACTCCGAGACAGTTATAGCAATCAGCCCCAGCATTTT. The complete variable domain, with remaining parts taken from reference TRBV7-8 and TRBJ1-5, reads GAGVSQSPRYKVAKRGQDVALRCDPISGHVSLFWYQQALGQGPEFLTYFQNEAQLDKSGLPSDRFFAERPEGSVSTLKIQRTQQEDSAVYLCASTELRDSYSNQPQHFGDGTRLSIL.

V and J are TRBV9 and TRBJ2-7, with D possibly being TRBD2 (5 bases). The CDR3 spans 17 residues. Per germline, CDR1 SGDLS and CDR2 YYNGEE. Trimming pared 0 bases from V and 0 bases from J, leaving 16 bases between. CDR3 nucleotide sequence: TGTGCCAGCAGCGTAGGCCCGCGGGTATCAAGCTCCTACGAGCAGTACTTC. This gives the protein CASSVGPRVSSSYEQYF.